The source of this T cell receptor beta chain is a study of cytomegalovirus exposure and HLA in healthy donors. The study ran its PCR with 60 Vbeta and 13 Jbeta primers. Study processing details: In a later analysis, of tens of millions of unique beta chains, some 10 million appeared in at least two donors. The protocol was immunoSEQ multiplex PCR, while the TCRdb copy is restricted to in-frame clones and leaves out a portion. Clone size and the V and J calls come from that table; the DNA yielded D and trimming. The sample has around 120,000 clones, 77% seen once; the top ten hold 3.5% to 4.5%. Points on this clone: Antigen unknown.

Study-level results: Among donors in an Asian-associated ancestry cluster, a later analysis reportedly found fewer N-insertions than the approximately 700-donor mean. Most CMV-associated TCR beta chains were later found to appear HLA-restricted.

After removal of 0 bases from V and 7 bases from J, the junction contained 9 bases not matched to a gene. The CDR3 extends over 17 amino acids. Germline V gives CDR1 MNHEY, CDR2 SMNVEV (reference sequence). Specimen: PBMCs. The J gene is TRBJ2-1, the V gene TRBV27; 10 positions agree with TRBD2. This receptor was identified in a human donor in good health. In DNA form, the CDR3 reads TGTGCCAGCAGTTTATCCCCAACTAGCGGGACGGTTAATGAGCAGTTCTTC. Its protein is CASSLSPTSGTVNEQFF.